Listed below are T cell receptor beta chains from one sample, sequenced in a study of shared clonotypes between healthy human individuals. TCRdb's table, derived via immunoSEQ multiplex PCR, lists solely in-frame clones and lacks some. The sample holds about 520,000 clones, more than 65% seen once. The sequencing input was PBMCs. These receptors were obtained from a woman aged 40 to 55 in good health. Some clones in this sample may be carry-over from other donors' samples. Both conserved end residues are part of each CDR3. A D gene is named only where the DNA matches it firmly. Some rows have no size entry. The others give once, few or many, or a class for an expanded clone.

abundance	j_gene	v_gene	d_gene	CDR3nt	CDR3aa
few	TRBJ2-1	TRBV10-2	TRBD2	TGCGCCAGCAGGCGGGAGGCCTCCTACAATGAGCAGTTCTTC	CASRREASYNEQFF
-	TRBJ1-4	TRBV5-4	-	TGTGCCAGCAGCTGGGTCGGGGGATCGGAAGAAAAACTGTTTTTT	CASSWVGGSEEKLFF
-	TRBJ1-1	TRBV15	-	TGTGCCACCAGCAGAGATGAGGGGGGCGCTGAAGCTTTCTTT	CATSRDEGGAEAFF
many	TRBJ2-7	TRBV25-1	TRBD1	TGTGCCAGCAGTGAGTTCGGGACAGGGGGCTACGAGCAGTACTTC	CASSEFGTGGYEQYF
-	TRBJ1-1	TRBV7-9	-	TGTGCCAGCAGCTCGGGACACCAGAACACTGAAGCTTTCTTT	CASSSGHQNTEAFF
once	TRBJ2-7	TRBV9	-	TGTGCCAGCAGCGAGGAAATAGGGTTCCCTTACGAGCAGTACTTC	CASSEEIGFPYEQYF
many	TRBJ2-7	TRBV7-9	-	TGTGCCAGCAGCCCCCAGGTGGGTCACGAGCAGTACTTC	CASSPQVGHEQYF
few	TRBJ1-1	TRBV2	-	TGTGCCAGCAGTGGACGCCGGGGGAGCACTGAAGCTTTCTTT	CASSGRRGSTEAFF
-	TRBJ2-7	TRBV4-2	-	TGTGCCAGCAGCCAAGAGTTTTCACAAAGCTCCTACGAGCAGTACTTC	CASSQEFSQSSYEQYF
once	TRBJ2-1	TRBV5-1	TRBD2	TGCGCCAGCAGCTTGCGGACTAGCGATTACAATGAGCAGTTCTTC	CASSLRTSDYNEQFF
-	TRBJ1-1	TRBV30	-	TGTGCCTGGAGTGTACACGATGGCACTGAAGCTTTCTTT	CAWSVHDGTEAFF
-	TRBJ2-7	TRBV6-6	TRBD2	TGTGCCAGCAGCGACCGGGGGACTAGCGGAGCCTACGAGCAGTACTTC	CASSDRGTSGAYEQYF
-	TRBJ2-2	TRBV5-1	-	TGCGCCAGCAGCGCCGCTTCCGGAAGGGGGGGACACGGGGAGCTGTTTTTT	CASSAASGRGGHGELFF
-	TRBJ2-3	TRBV5-1	-	TGCGCCAGCAGCTTGTGGGCAGAGGATACGCAGTATTTT	CASSLWAEDTQYF
-	TRBJ2-1	TRBV12-5	TRBD2	TGTGCTAGTGGTTTGGTACGCCCGGGAGGGAGCAATGAGCAGTTCTTC	CASGLVRPGGSNEQFF
few	TRBJ2-6	TRBV19	-	TGTGCCAGTAGTTCCGCGGGCCCAACTTCTGGGGCCAACGTCCTGACTTTC	CASSSAGPTSGANVLTF